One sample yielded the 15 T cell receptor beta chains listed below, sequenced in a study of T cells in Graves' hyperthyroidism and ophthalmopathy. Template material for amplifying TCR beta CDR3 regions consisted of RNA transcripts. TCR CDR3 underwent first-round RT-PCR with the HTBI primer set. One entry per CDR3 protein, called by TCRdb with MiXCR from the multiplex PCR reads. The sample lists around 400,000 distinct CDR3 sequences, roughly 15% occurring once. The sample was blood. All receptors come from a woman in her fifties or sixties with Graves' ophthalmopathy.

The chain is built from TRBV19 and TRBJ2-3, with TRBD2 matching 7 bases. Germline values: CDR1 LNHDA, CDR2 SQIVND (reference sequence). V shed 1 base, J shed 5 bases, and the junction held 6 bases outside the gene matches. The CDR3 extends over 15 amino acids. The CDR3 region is CASSIGAGPQDTQYF. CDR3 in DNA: TGTGCCAGTAGTATAGGAGCGGGACCGCAAGATACGCAGTATTTT. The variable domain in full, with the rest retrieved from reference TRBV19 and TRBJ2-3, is DGGITQSPKYLFRKEGQNVTLSCEQNLNHDAMYWYRQDPGQGLRLIYYSQIVNDFQKGDIAEGYSVSREKKESFPLTVTSAQKNPTAFYLCASSIGAGPQDTQYFGPGTRLTVL.

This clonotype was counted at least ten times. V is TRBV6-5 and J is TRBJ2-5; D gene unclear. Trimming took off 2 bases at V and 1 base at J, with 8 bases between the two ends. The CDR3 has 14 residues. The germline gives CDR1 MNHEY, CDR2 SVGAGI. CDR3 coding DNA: TGTGCCAGCAGTTACCCGGGTGGCCAAGAGACCCAGTACTTC. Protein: CASSYPGGQETQYF.

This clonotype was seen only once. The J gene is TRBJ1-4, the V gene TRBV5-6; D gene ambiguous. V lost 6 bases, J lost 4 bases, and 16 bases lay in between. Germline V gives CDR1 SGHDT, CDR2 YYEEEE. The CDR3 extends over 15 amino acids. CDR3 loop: CASTRGGPFNEKLFF. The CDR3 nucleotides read TGTGCCAGCACCCGTGGCGGGCCCTTTAATGAAAAACTGTTTTTT.

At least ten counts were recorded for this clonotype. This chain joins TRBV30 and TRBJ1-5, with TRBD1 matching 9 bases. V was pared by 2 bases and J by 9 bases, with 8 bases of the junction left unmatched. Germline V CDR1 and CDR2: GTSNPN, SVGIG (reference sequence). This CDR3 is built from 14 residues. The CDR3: CAWSPGDRVWPQHF. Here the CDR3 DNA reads TGTGCCTGGAGTCCCGGGGACAGGGTTTGGCCCCAGCATTTT. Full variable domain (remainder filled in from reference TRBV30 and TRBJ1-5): SQTIHQWPATLVQPVGSPLSLECTVEGTSNPNLYWYRQAAGRGLQLLFYSVGIGQISSEVPQNLSASRPQDRQFILSSKKLLLSDSGFYLCAWSPGDRVWPQHFGDGTRLSIL.

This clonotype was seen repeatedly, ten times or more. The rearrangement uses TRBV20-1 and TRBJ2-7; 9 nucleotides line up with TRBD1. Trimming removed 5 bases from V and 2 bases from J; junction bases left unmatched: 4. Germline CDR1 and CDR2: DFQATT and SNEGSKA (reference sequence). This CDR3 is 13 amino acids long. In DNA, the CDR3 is TGCAGTGCTCCAGACAGGGGGGCCTACGAGCAGTACTTC. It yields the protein CSAPDRGAYEQYF.

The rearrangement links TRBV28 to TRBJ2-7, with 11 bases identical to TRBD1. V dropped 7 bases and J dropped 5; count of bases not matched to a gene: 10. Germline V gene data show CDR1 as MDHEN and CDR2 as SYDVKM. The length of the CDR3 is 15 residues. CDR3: CASNRQGQGEDEQYF. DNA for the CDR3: TGTGCCAGCAATAGGCAGGGACAGGGGGAGGACGAGCAGTACTTC. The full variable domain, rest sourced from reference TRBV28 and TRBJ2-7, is DVKVTQSSRYLVKRTGEKVFLECVQDMDHENMFWYRQDPGLGLRLIYFSYDVKMKEKGDIPEGYSVSREKKERFSLILESASTNQTSMYLCASNRQGQGEDEQYFGPGTRLTVT.

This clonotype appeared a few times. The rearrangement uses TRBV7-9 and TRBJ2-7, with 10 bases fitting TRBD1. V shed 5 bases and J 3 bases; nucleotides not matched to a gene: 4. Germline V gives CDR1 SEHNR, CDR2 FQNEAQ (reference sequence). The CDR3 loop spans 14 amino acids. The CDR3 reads CASSTGQGFYEQYF. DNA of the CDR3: TGTGCCAGCAGCACGGGACAGGGGTTCTACGAGCAGTACTTC. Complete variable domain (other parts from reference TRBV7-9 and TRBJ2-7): DTGVSQNPRHKITKRGQNVTFRCDPISEHNRLYWYRQTLGQGPEFLTYFQNEAQLEKSRLLSDRFSAERPKGSFSTLEIQRTEQGDSAMYLCASSTGQGFYEQYFGPGTRLTVT.

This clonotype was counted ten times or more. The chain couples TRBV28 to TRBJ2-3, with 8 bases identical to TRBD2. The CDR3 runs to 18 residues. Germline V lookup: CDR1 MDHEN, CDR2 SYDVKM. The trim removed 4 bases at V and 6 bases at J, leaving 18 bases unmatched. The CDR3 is CASSSPPSSGHALDTQYF. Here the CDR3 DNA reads TGTGCCAGCAGTTCCCCCCCCTCTAGCGGGCACGCCTTGGATACGCAGTATTTT.

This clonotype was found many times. The DNA of the CDR3 is TGTGCCAGCAGTTTCGGGACAGGGCTCTCTGGGGCCAACGTCCTGACTTTC. Translated, it gives CASSFGTGLSGANVLTF. V is TRBV12-3 or TRBV12-4 and J is TRBJ2-6; 9 positions agree with TRBD1. Unmatched junction bases numbered 3, after V lost 3 bases and J lost 0 bases. The CDR3 spans 17 residues.

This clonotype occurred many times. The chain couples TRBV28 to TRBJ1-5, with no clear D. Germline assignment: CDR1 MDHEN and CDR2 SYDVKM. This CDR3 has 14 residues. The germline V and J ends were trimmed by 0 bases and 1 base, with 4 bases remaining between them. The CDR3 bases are TGTGCCAGCAGTTTATGGGGGAGCAATCAGCCCCAGCATTTT. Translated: CASSLWGSNQPQHF.

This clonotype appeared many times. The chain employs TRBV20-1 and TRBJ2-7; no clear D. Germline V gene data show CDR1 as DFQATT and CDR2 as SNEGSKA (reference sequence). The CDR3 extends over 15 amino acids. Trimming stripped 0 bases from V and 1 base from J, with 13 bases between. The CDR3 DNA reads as TGCAGTGCTAGAGATTTAACTTTGGCTTCCTACGAGCAGTACTTC. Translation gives CSARDLTLASYEQYF.

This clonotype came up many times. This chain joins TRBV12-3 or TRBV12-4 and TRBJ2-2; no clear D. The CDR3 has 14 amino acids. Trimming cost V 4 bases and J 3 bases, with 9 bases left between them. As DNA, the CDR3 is TGTGCCAGCAGTTCCCTGGGGTACACCGGGGAGCTGTTTTTT. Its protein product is CASSSLGYTGELFF.

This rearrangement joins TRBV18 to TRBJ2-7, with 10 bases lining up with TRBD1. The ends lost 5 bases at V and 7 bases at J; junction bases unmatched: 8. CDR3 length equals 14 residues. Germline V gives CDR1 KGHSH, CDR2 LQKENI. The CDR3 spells CASSTRDRGGEQYF. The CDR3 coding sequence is TGTGCCAGCTCAACCCGGGACAGGGGCGGAGAGCAGTACTTC.

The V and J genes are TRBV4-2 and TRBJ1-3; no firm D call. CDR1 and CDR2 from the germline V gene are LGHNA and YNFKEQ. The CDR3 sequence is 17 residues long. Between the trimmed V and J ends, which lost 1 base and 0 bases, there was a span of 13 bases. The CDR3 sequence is CASSQVVDRSSGNTIYF. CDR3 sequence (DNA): TGTGCCAGCAGCCAAGTTGTAGACCGGAGCTCTGGAAACACCATATATTTT.

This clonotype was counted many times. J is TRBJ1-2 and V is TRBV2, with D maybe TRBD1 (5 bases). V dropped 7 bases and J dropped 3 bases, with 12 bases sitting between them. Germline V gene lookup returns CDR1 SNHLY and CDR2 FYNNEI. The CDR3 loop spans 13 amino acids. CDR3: CASTEGRDYGYTF. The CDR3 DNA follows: TGTGCCAGCACCGAAGGCAGGGACTATGGCTACACCTTC.